What follows describes a single TCR beta chain. The sample is drawn from a study of cytomegalovirus exposure and HLA in healthy donors. The primer mix had 60 Vbeta and 13 Jbeta primers. TCRdb keeps only in-frame clones here, not all; method: immunoSEQ multiplex PCR. The data hold about 25,000 clones, with 79% observed a single time. The germline CDR1 and CDR2 sequences are MNHEY and SVGAGI. Trimming took 7 bases from V and 3 from J; bases not matched to a gene: 3. There are 14 residues in the CDR3. The specimen was PBMCs. This TCR derives from a male donor in good health and CMV-seronegative. This sequence joins TRBV6-5 and TRBJ2-2; 9 bases are shared with TRBD2. The CDR3 DNA reads TGTGCCAGCACCACTAGCGGGTACACCGGGGAGCTGTTTTTT. Amino acids: CASTTSGYTGELFF.